The 14 T cell receptor beta chains below were found in one sample sequenced in a study of T cells in Graves' hyperthyroidism and ophthalmopathy. The investigators amplified TCR beta CDR3 regions from RNA transcripts. Primed by the HTBI set, a first-round RT-PCR was run on the TCR CDR3. Via MiXCR, TCRdb re-called the multiplex PCR reads, giving one row per CDR3 protein. The repertoire holds just under 750,000 distinct CDR3 sequences, with about 35% as singletons. What was sequenced was blood. These receptors came from a woman between 35 and 50 years old with Graves' hyperthyroidism.

The genes are TRBV7-2 and TRBJ2-5; 12 nucleotides agree with TRBD2. The CDR3 contains 17 residues. The germline gives CDR1 SGHTA, CDR2 FQGNSA. V lost 5 bases, J lost 5 bases, and 12 bases stayed unmatched. For the CDR3, the DNA is TGTGCCAGCAGCCCCCGGACTAGCGGGGACAGCCCGGAGACCCAGTACTTC. It is translated as CASSPRTSGDSPETQYF.

This clonotype was detected only once. The V gene is TRBV29-1, the J gene TRBJ1-5, with TRBD1 matching over 7 bases. The CDR3 length is 13 residues. With V trimmed by 6 bases and J by 5 bases, 7 bases remained unmatched. Germline values: CDR1 SQVTM, CDR2 ANQGSEA. CDR3 sequence reads: CSVDADRDQPQHF. The CDR3 DNA follows: TGCAGCGTCGATGCCGACAGGGATCAGCCCCAGCATTTT.

This clonotype was seen many times. The V and J genes are TRBV6-6 and TRBJ1-5, with TRBD1 as a possible D gene (5 bases). Germline-derived CDR1 and CDR2 are MNHNY and SVGAGI (reference sequence). Trimming stripped 6 bases from V and 4 bases from J, with 10 bases between. The CDR3 spans 13 residues. The CDR3, as DNA: TGTGCCAGCAGCCAAAAGGGGAATCAGCCCCAGCATTTT. Its translation is CASSQKGNQPQHF.

This clonotype has ten or more counts. This rearrangement joins TRBV9 to TRBJ1-1; D uncertain. V was pared by 5 bases and J by 1 base, with 9 bases between. CDR1 and CDR2 from the germline V gene are SGDLS and YYNGEE. The length of the CDR3 is 13 residues. The CDR3 DNA reads as TGTGCCAGCAGACCCGACGGGAACACTGAAGCTTTCTTT. Translating it yields CASRPDGNTEAFF.

The rearrangement uses TRBV6-1 and TRBJ1-6; D not resolved. CDR1 is MNHNS and CDR2 is SASEGT in the germline V gene. The CDR3 is made up of 16 amino acids. V gave up 8 bases and J gave up 0 bases, with 14 bases separating them. Here the CDR3 DNA reads TGTGCCAGCTCACCCTCCGAGGGCTCCTATAATTCACCCCTCCACTTT. Protein product: CASSPSEGSYNSPLHF.

As concerns this clonotype: A much larger clone differs by one base, so this may be a read error. The chain joins TRBV10-3 to TRBJ2-6; D ambiguous. The CDR3 contains 13 residues. Trimming pared 5 bases from V and 7 bases from J, leaving 9 bases between. Germline CDR1 is ENHRY and CDR2 is SYGVKD. The CDR3 spells CAISSSTANVLTF. CDR3 nucleotides: TGTGCCATCAGTTCGTCTACAGCCAACGTCCTGACTTTC.

This clonotype turned up a few times. The chain has TRBV5-6 and TRBJ1-1; D uncertain. In germline, CDR1 is SGHDT, CDR2 YYEEEE. The CDR3 sequence is 14 residues long. V lost 0 bases to trimming and J lost 1 base, with 7 bases between them. CDR3 loop: CASSLAWANTEAFF. The DNA for the CDR3 is TGTGCCAGCAGCTTGGCATGGGCGAACACTGAAGCTTTCTTT.

The table lists this clonotype with a few counts. The genes are TRBV11-2 and TRBJ1-5; TRBD1 agrees at 9 bases. Germline loops: CDR1 SGHAT, CDR2 FQNNGV. This CDR3 has 16 amino acids. V lost 2 bases, J lost 9 bases, and 11 bases stayed unmatched. CDR3 sequence: CASSLTGTGSGAPQHF. CDR3 DNA sequence: TGTGCCAGCAGCTTAACCGGGACAGGGTCCGGGGCGCCCCAGCATTTT.

The rearrangement joins TRBV7-3 to TRBJ2-7; 10 nucleotides agree with TRBD1. This CDR3 is built from 14 residues. Germline V gene data show CDR1 as SGHTA and CDR2 as FQGTGA. The trim removed 3 bases at V and 5 bases at J, leaving 4 bases unmatched. The CDR3 DNA reads TGTGCCAGCAGCTTGGGACAGGGGTTGAACGAGCAGTACTTC. Encoded protein: CASSLGQGLNEQYF.

Comments on this clonotype: This may arise from a read error, as a much more abundant clone is one base away. Given the absence of the conserved phenylalanine or tryptophan at the CDR3 end, a read error is likely. This chain links TRBV10-3 with TRBJ2-2; TRBD1 aligns across 9 bases. The V gene's germline CDR1 is ENHRY and CDR2 SYGVKD. J lost 5 bases, V lost 11 bases, and 9 bases had no gene match. This CDR3 contains 14 residues. CDR3 DNA: TGTGCCTCCCGGTCGACAGGGGGAACCGGGGAGCTGTTTCTT. It yields the protein CASRSTGGTGELFL.

Concerning this clonotype: Compared with germline, one end of the junction differs, possibly owing to a read error. The rearrangement links TRBV5-4 to TRBJ2-5; TRBD2 agrees at 9 bases. This CDR3 spans 15 amino acids. The germline V gene has CDR1 SGHNT and CDR2 YYREEE (reference sequence). The CDR3 DNA sequence: TGTGCCAGCAGCACCCGACTAGCGGCCCAAGAGACCCGGTACTTC. Protein sequence: CASSTRLAAQETRYF.

This clonotype occurred many times. The gene calls are TRBV19 and TRBJ1-1, with D possibly matching TRBD1 (5 bases). The ends were cut back, 9 bases at V and 6 bases at J, with 17 bases in the middle. The CDR3 loop spans 13 amino acids. Looked up from germline, CDR1 is LNHDA and CDR2 is SQIVND (reference sequence). DNA for the CDR3: TGTGCCAGCCGATACAGGCTAGGGCCTGAAGCTTTCTTT. It specifies CASRYRLGPEAFF.

The table lists this clonotype with many counts. This chain links TRBV10-1 with TRBJ1-1, with a possible D match to TRBD1 (6 bases). The length of the CDR3 is 14 residues. Deletions cut 2 bases from V and 0 bases from J, with 7 bases between. Looked up from germline, CDR1 is WNHNN and CDR2 is SYGVQD (reference sequence). The CDR3 coding sequence is TGCGCCAGCAGTGAGACAGGGATGAACACTGAAGCTTTCTTT. Its translation is CASSETGMNTEAFF.

This clonotype was detected many times. This sequence joins TRBV2 and TRBJ1-3; possibly TRBD1 for D (5 bases). Trimming removed 10 bases from V and 1 base from J, with 14 bases in between. Germline assignment: CDR1 SNHLY and CDR2 FYNNEI. The CDR3 is made up of 14 amino acids. This CDR3 is CAILRRGSGNTIYF. The CDR3 DNA reads TGTGCCATCCTTAGGCGGGGGTCTGGAAACACCATATATTTT.